This T cell receptor beta chain was recorded in a study of vaccination and CD4 T cells after COVID-19. Study conclusions and caveats: Spike mono-reactivity marked 304 of 307 vaccine-specific clones in convalescent patients.

Indicated treatment: roughly 10-day PBMC culture with coronavirus spike peptide pools or control peptides (ViraFEST assay). This clonotype was found once. No antigen is known for it. The assay that was used to sequence DNA from cultured CD4+ T cells was the Oncomine TCR Beta short-read assay. TCRdb reanalysed the PCR reads using MiXCR and keeps one entry per CDR3 protein. The table lists around 19,000 distinct CDR3 sequences, around 50% of them singletons. Germline V gives CDR1 DFQATT, CDR2 SNEGSKA (reference sequence). V was clipped by 7 bases and J by 3 bases, with 14 bases between them. CDR3 length: 13 amino acids.

The specimen was CD4+ T cells from blood, cultured in vitro. The genes are TRBV20-1 and TRBJ2-3; unclear D gene. This TCR was recovered from a human donor who had recovered from COVID-19. CDR3 residues: CSVVKPTTDTQYF. As DNA, the CDR3 is TGCAGTGTTGTCAAACCTACAACAGATACGCAGTATTTT.